The 5 T cell receptor beta chains presented below share a single source sample, sequenced in a study of cytomegalovirus exposure and HLA in healthy donors. PCR used 60 Vbeta primers and 13 Jbeta primers. Generated by immunoSEQ multiplex PCR, the TCRdb table keeps only in-frame clones and is missing some. The table records 100,000 to 150,000 clones, roughly 80% of them present only once. The specimen was PBMCs. The receptors here all came from a woman aged 55-70 years in good health and CMV-seronegative.

V and J are TRBV2 and TRBJ1-4; maybe TRBD1 (5 bases). The germline V and J ends were trimmed by 6 bases and 7 bases, with 18 bases remaining between them. CDR1 SNHLY and CDR2 FYNNEI come from the germline V gene. The CDR3 runs 15 residues. CDR3 bases: TGTGCCAGCAGCCCATCGTCAGGGTGGGGTGAAAAACTGTTTTTT. Its protein is CASSPSSGWGEKLFF.

The rearrangement links TRBV9 to TRBJ1-5; no clear D. Between the trimmed V and J ends, which lost 2 bases and 7 bases, there was a span of 10 bases. The CDR3 is 13 residues long. Germline CDR1 reads SGDLS; CDR2 reads YYNGEE. The DNA of the CDR3 is TGTGCCAGCAGCGTTGATGTGCAGCAGCCCCAGCATTTT. Translated, it gives CASSVDVQQPQHF.

This clone was detected only a few times. The rearrangement joins TRBV19 to TRBJ2-1; 11 bases match TRBD2. V was pared by 5 bases and J by 4 bases, with 16 bases of the junction left unmatched. Germline CDR1 reads LNHDA; CDR2 reads SQIVND (reference sequence). CDR3 length: 19 residues. The CDR3 spells CASSSPQGASGRRYNEQFF. For the CDR3, the DNA is TGTGCCAGTAGTTCCCCCCAGGGGGCTAGCGGGAGGAGATACAATGAGCAGTTCTTC.

The chain employs TRBV11-3 and TRBJ2-5; D may be TRBD2 (6 bases). CDR3 length: 15 amino acids. Germline V gene lookup returns CDR1 SGHNT and CDR2 YENEEA. The V end lost 4 bases, the J end lost 5 bases, and 17 bases lay between the germline ends. The CDR3 coding sequence is TGTGCCAGCAGCTACAGAGGGTCAGCGGGCGAGACCCAGTACTTC. It specifies CASSYRGSAGETQYF.

Comment on this clone: A read error may account for a junction end that differs from germline. For the CDR3, the DNA is TGTTCCAGCAGCTTTCCCGGGGACACTGAAGCTTTCTTT. Protein sequence: CSSSFPGDTEAFF. The chain links TRBV7-9 to TRBJ1-1, with D uncertain. The length of the CDR3 is 13 residues. Germline CDR1 reads SEHNR; CDR2 reads FQNEAQ (reference sequence).